The clone carrying this TCR beta chain occurred many times. Its antigen remains unidentified. No patient received treatment before thyroid surgery. The sample comes from a study of metastatic and nonmetastatic thyroid tumors. Study summary: Thyroid patients, malignant and benign, had repertoires compared across blood and tumor or nodule tissue.

Study results and caveats: The study reportedly found significantly higher TCR beta diversity in malignant thyroid tumors than benign nodules, in blood and tumor.

MiXCR was used by TCRdb to re-call the PCR reads. The sample has some 38,000 clones; around 20% are singletons. Trimming pared 0 bases from V and 3 bases from J, leaving 11 bases between. Germline V CDR1 and CDR2: DFQATT, SNEGSKA (reference sequence). The CDR3 totals 15 residues. Sequences were obtained from blood. The TCR was taken from a female donor with papillary thyroid cancer or a benign thyroid nodule (not recorded which). Some clones in this sample may be carry-over from other donors' samples. The genes are TRBV20-1 and TRBJ2-2; TRBD1 or TRBD2 may be the D gene (6 bases each). CDR3: CSAREGGAYTGELFF. The CDR3 nucleotides read TGCAGTGCTAGAGAGGGGGGCGCTTACACCGGGGAGCTGTTTTTT.